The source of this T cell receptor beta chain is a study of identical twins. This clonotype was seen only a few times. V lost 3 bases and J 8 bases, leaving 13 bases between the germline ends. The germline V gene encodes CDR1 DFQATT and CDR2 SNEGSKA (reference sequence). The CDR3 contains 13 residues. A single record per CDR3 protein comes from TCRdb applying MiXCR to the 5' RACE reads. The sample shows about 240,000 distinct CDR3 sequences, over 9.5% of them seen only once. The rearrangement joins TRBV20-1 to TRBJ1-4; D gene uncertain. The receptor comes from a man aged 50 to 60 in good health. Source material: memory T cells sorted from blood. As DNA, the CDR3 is TGCAGTGCTAGGGCTCCGACGGGGGAAAAACTGTTTTTT. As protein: CSARAPTGEKLFF.